Below are 19 T cell receptor beta chains sequenced from a single sample in a study of CD8+ T cells in alopecia areata. RNA, once extracted, was reverse transcribed into cDNA for use as the sequencing template. TCRdb keeps only in-frame clones here, not all; method: immunoSEQ multiplex PCR. The sample lists roughly 97,000 clones, 41% seen once, with approximately 1.5% in the top ten. The sample taken for sequencing was CD4+ T cells sorted from blood. These receptors were obtained from a human donor with alopecia areata.

This chain uses TRBV28 with TRBJ2-2; D remains unclear. Trimming took off 5 bases at V and 3 bases at J, with 4 bases between the two ends. There are 12 residues in the CDR3. Germline V gene data show CDR1 as MDHEN and CDR2 as SYDVKM. CDR3 sequence (DNA): TGTGCCAGCAGTACGCACACCGGGGAGCTGTTTTTT. Translation gives CASSTHTGELFF.

The chain carries TRBV5-1 and TRBJ2-2; 10 nucleotides agree with TRBD2. Trimming cost V 1 base and J 0 bases; bases outside gene matches: 3. The length of the CDR3 is 17 residues. The germline V gene has CDR1 SGHRS and CDR2 YFSETQ. Written as DNA, the CDR3 is TGCGCCAGCAGCTTGAGAGCGGGAGGGCCGAACACCGGGGAGCTGTTTTTT. Its protein product is CASSLRAGGPNTGELFF. The whole variable domain, filled in from reference TRBV5-1 and TRBJ2-2, reads KAGVTQTPRYLIKTRGQQVTLSCSPISGHRSVSWYQQTPGQGLQFLFEYFSETQRNKGNFPGRFSGRQFSNSRSEMNVSTLELGDSALYLCASSLRAGGPNTGELFFGEGSRLTVL.

The rearrangement joins TRBV5-1 to TRBJ1-1, with D perhaps matching TRBD1 (6 bases). This CDR3 is 14 amino acids long. Trimming pared 3 bases from V and 1 base from J, leaving 10 bases between. CDR1 and CDR2 from the germline V gene are SGHRS and YFSETQ. CDR3 nucleotides: TGCGCCAGCAGCTCCTACAGGGCGAACACTGAAGCTTTCTTT. Translated: CASSSYRANTEAFF.

This clone was picked up one time. CDR3 loop: CASSLYRSSYEQYF. CDR3 nucleotide sequence: TGTGCCAGTTCTCTTTACAGGAGCTCCTACGAGCAGTACTTC. The rearrangement uses TRBV27 and TRBJ2-7, with D perhaps TRBD1 (5 bases). The V end lost 9 bases, the J end lost 0 bases, and 15 bases lay between the germline ends. Germline loops: CDR1 MNHEY, CDR2 SMNVEV (reference sequence). The CDR3 is 14 residues long.

The chain combines TRBV5-4 with TRBJ2-5; TRBD1 agrees at 7 bases. The J segment lost 3 bases and the V segment lost 4 bases, leaving 3 bases of the junction unmatched. Germline CDR1 and CDR2: SGHNT and YYREEE (reference sequence). The CDR3 is made up of 13 amino acids. The CDR3: CASSRDSKETQYF. DNA of the CDR3: TGTGCCAGCAGCCGGGACAGCAAAGAGACCCAGTACTTC. Full variable domain (remainder filled in from reference TRBV5-4 and TRBJ2-5): ETGVTQSPTHLIKTRGQQVTLRCSSQSGHNTVSWYQQALGQGPQFIFQYYREEENGRGNFPPRFSGLQFPNYSSELNVNALELDDSALYLCASSRDSKETQYFGPGTRLLVL.

This clone has only a few counts. In DNA form, the CDR3 reads TGCGCCAGCAGCCAAGTTGCAGGGAGGGATCAGCCCCAGCATTTT. It translates to CASSQVAGRDQPQHF. The chain links TRBV4-3 to TRBJ1-5; maybe TRBD1 (5 bases). Germline values: CDR1 LGHNA, CDR2 YSLEER. Trimming pared 1 base from V and 5 bases from J, leaving 12 bases between. The CDR3 is made up of 15 amino acids.

V is TRBV5-1 and J is TRBJ2-5; D is ambiguous. The CDR3 spans 14 residues. With 0 bases removed from V and 2 bases from J, the gap between germline ends came to 8 bases. Germline values: CDR1 SGHRS, CDR2 YFSETQ. This CDR3 reads CASSLGADQETQYF. As DNA, the CDR3 is TGCGCCAGCAGCTTGGGGGCAGATCAAGAGACCCAGTACTTC.

The gene calls are TRBV29-1 and TRBJ2-2; the D gene is possibly TRBD1 (6 bases). This CDR3 comprises 13 residues. The V end was cut by 1 base, the J end by 7 bases, with 10 bases between. Germline CDR1 and CDR2: SQVTM and ANQGSEA. DNA of the CDR3: TGCAGCGTTGAAGTATCCAGGGGCGGGGAGCTGTTTTTT. Amino acids: CSVEVSRGGELFF.

The rearrangement joins TRBV4-2 to TRBJ2-1; TRBD1 matches 9 bases. CDR1 is LGHNA, CDR2 YNFKEQ, per germline. V shed 1 base, J shed 5 bases, and the junction held 9 bases outside the gene matches. The CDR3 is 17 amino acids. The CDR3 DNA is TGTGCCAGCAGCCAAGGAAAATTGGGGACAGGGCACAATGAGCAGTTCTTC. It is translated as CASSQGKLGTGHNEQFF.

V is TRBV28 and J is TRBJ1-6; 7 bases line up with TRBD1. Germline V gives CDR1 MDHEN, CDR2 SYDVKM. The CDR3 loop spans 18 amino acids. The V segment lost 0 bases and the J segment 0 bases; nucleotides outside the gene matches: 5. CDR3 residues: CASSLWKTGNSYNSPLHF. CDR3 coding DNA: TGTGCCAGCAGTTTATGGAAGACAGGGAACTCCTATAATTCACCCCTCCACTTT. Using reference TRBV28 and TRBJ1-6 for the parts outside the CDR3, the full variable domain is DVKVTQSSRYLVKRTGEKVFLECVQDMDHENMFWYRQDPGLGLRLIYFSYDVKMKEKGDIPEGYSVSREKKERFSLILESASTNQTSMYLCASSLWKTGNSYNSPLHFGNGTRLTVT.

In its sample, this clone was seen a few times. The chain links TRBV18 to TRBJ2-5, with D unresolved. The CDR3 length is 14 residues. Trimming pared 10 bases from V and 2 bases from J, leaving 17 bases between. From germline, CDR1 is KGHSH and CDR2 LQKENI. The CDR3 sequence is CATFSGGRQETQYF. CDR3 DNA sequence: TGTGCCACCTTCTCTGGCGGCCGGCAAGAGACCCAGTACTTC.

This clone was seen repeatedly, ten times or more. Written as DNA, the CDR3 is TGTGCCAGCAGTCCTCAGCTCGGGCTAGCCAAAAACATTCAGTACTTC. Translating it yields CASSPQLGLAKNIQYF. This chain connects TRBV28 to TRBJ2-4; no clear D. The V end was cut by 5 bases, the J end by 0 bases, with 14 bases between. This CDR3 is built from 16 residues. CDR1 and CDR2 (germline): MDHEN, SYDVKM.

The chain joins TRBV10-3 to TRBJ2-7, with TRBD2 as a possible D gene (5 bases). Germline assignment: CDR1 ENHRY and CDR2 SYGVKD. This CDR3 is built from 11 residues. The V gene lost 10 bases and the J gene lost 3 bases, with 10 bases spanning the gap. The CDR3 is CATGVIYEQYF. The CDR3 DNA sequence: TGTGCCACCGGGGTAATCTACGAGCAGTACTTC.

The sample holds a few counts of this clone. The V gene is TRBV28, the J gene TRBJ2-6; 9 positions agree with TRBD1. Germline values: CDR1 MDHEN, CDR2 SYDVKM. The CDR3 loop spans 17 amino acids. V dropped 5 bases and J dropped 0; count of bases not matched to a gene: 5. CDR3 loop: CASSRTQGASGANVLTF. CDR3 DNA: TGTGCCAGCAGTAGAACACAGGGGGCCTCTGGGGCCAACGTCCTGACTTTC.

This clone has a single count. The chain carries TRBV5-6 and TRBJ2-5; D is undetermined. Germline V gene sequence: CDR1 SGHDT, CDR2 YYEEEE. There are 14 residues in the CDR3. V lost 1 base, J lost 4 bases, and 11 bases lay in between. The CDR3 spells CASSLFGPVETQYF. The CDR3 nucleotides read TGTGCCAGCAGCTTGTTCGGTCCCGTAGAGACCCAGTACTTC.

This clone has more than one count but fewer than ten. This sequence joins TRBV28 and TRBJ2-1, with TRBD2 identical over 11 bases. CDR3 length equals 14 residues. CDR1 is MDHEN and CDR2 is SYDVKM in the germline V gene. J gave up 9 bases and V 3 bases, and 4 bases lay outside the gene matches. CDR3 residues: CASSFALAGVEQFF. In DNA form, the CDR3 reads TGTGCCAGCAGTTTTGCACTAGCGGGGGTTGAGCAGTTCTTC.

This chain connects TRBV14 to TRBJ2-1; no reliable D call. The CDR3 runs 14 residues. V lost 8 bases and J 1 base, leaving 12 bases between the germline ends. Germline CDR1 reads SGHDN; CDR2 reads FVKESK. The CDR3 DNA sequence: TGTGCCAGCGTCGCGGACCCATCCTACAATGAGCAGTTCTTC. As protein: CASVADPSYNEQFF.

The rearrangement joins TRBV4-2 to TRBJ2-7; 11 nucleotides match TRBD2. The germline CDR1 and CDR2 sequences are LGHNA and YNFKEQ. The V segment lost 3 bases and the J segment 1 base; nucleotides outside the gene matches: 8. CDR3 length: 17 amino acids. CDR3 in DNA: TGTGCCAGCAGCCAGTCGGTAGGGACTAGCGGTTCCTACGAGCAGTACTTC. Protein: CASSQSVGTSGSYEQYF.

This clone has only a few counts. The rearrangement joins TRBV18 to TRBJ2-5; no clear D gene. The germline V gene encodes CDR1 KGHSH and CDR2 LQKENI. The ends were cut back, 2 bases at V and 4 bases at J, with 8 bases in the middle. CDR3 size: 13 residues. CDR3 loop: CASSPGLGETQYF. CDR3 nucleotide sequence: TGTGCCAGCTCACCAGGTCTCGGAGAGACCCAGTACTTC.